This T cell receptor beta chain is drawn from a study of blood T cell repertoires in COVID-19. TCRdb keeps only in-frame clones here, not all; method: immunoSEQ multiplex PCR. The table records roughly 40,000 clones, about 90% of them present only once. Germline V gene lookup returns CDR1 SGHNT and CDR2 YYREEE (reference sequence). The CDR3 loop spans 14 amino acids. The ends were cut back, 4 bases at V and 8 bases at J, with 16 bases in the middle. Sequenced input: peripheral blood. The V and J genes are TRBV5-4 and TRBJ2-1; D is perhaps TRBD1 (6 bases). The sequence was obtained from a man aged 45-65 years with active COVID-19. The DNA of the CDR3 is TGTGCCAGCAGCCCGGAGTGGGGGCCGGATGAGCAGTTCTTC. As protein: CASSPEWGPDEQFF.